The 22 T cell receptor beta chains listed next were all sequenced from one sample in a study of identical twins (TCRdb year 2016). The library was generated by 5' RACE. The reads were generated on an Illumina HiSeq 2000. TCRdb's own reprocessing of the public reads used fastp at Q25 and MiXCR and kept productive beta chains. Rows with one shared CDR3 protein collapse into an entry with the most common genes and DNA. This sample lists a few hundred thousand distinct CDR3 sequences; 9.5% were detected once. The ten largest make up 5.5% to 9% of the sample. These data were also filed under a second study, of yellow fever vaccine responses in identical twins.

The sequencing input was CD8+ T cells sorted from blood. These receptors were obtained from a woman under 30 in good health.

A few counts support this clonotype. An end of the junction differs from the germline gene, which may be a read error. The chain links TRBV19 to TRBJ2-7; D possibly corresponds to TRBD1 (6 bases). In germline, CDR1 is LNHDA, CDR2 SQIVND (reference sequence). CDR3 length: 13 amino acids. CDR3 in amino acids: CASSTMTGYELYF. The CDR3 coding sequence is TGTGCCAGTAGTACTATGACAGGCTACGAGCTGTACTTC.

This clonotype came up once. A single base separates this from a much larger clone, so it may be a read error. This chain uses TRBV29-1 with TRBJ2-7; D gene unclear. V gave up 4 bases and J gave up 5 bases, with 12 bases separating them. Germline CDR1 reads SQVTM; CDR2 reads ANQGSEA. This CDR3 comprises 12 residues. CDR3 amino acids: CSVVRLRNEQYF. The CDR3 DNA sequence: TGCAGCGTTGTGCGCCTACGGAACGAGCAGTACTTC.

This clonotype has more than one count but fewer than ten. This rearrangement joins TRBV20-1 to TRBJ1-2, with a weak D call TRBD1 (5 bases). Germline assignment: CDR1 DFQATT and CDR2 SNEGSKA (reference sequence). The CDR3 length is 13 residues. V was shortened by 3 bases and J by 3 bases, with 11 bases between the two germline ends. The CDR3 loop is CSARTAQDYGYTF. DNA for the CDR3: TGCAGTGCTAGGACAGCCCAGGACTATGGCTACACCTTC.

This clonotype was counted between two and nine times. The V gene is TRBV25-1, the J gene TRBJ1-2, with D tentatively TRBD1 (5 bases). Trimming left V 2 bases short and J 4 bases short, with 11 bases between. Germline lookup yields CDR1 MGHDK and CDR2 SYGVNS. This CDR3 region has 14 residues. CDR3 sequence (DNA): TGTGCCAGCAGTGAACCAACAGGTCTCTATGGCTACACCTTC. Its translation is CASSEPTGLYGYTF.

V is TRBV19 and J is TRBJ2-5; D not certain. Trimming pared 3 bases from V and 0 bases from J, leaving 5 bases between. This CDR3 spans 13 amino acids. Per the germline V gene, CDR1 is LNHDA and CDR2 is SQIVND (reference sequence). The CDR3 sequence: CASSIGYQETQYF. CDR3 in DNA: TGTGCCAGTAGTATCGGGTACCAAGAGACCCAGTACTTC.

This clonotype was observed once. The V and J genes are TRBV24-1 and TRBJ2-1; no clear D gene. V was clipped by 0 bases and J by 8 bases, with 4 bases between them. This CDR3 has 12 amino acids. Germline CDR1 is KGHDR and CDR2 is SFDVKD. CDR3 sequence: CATSDLGHEQFF. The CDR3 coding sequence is TGTGCCACCAGTGATTTGGGCCATGAGCAGTTCTTC.

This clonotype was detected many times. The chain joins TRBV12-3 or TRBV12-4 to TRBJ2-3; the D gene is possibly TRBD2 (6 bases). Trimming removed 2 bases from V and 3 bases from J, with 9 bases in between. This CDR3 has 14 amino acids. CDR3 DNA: TGTGCCAGCAGTTTACCCGGGAGTACAGATACGCAGTATTTT. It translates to CASSLPGSTDTQYF.

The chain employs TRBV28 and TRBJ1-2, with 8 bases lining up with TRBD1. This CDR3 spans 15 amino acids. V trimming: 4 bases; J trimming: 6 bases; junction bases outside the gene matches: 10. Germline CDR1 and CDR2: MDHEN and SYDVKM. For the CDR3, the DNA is TGTGCCAGCAGTTCAAAACTCAGGGGGCGGAATGGCTACACCTTC. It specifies CASSSKLRGRNGYTF.

The CDR3 DNA follows: TGTGCCACCCTCTGGGAGGGGGCGAACACAGATACGCAGTATTTT. Protein: CATLWEGANTDTQYF. The rearrangement links TRBV2 to TRBJ2-3, with D perhaps being TRBD1 or TRBD2 (7 bases each). Germline values: CDR1 SNHLY, CDR2 FYNNEI. The V end was cut by 10 bases, the J end by 2 bases, with 19 bases between. The CDR3 has 15 amino acids.

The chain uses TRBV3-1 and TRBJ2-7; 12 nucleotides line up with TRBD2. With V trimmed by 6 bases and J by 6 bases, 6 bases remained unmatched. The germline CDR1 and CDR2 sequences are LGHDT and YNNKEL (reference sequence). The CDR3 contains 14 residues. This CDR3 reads CASRDLAGGLEQYF. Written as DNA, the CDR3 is TGTGCCAGCAGGGACCTAGCGGGAGGGCTCGAGCAGTACTTC.

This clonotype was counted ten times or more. CDR3 in amino acids: CASSLGQGADTQYF. CDR3 coding DNA: TGTGCCAGCAGCCTCGGACAGGGGGCAGATACGCAGTATTTT. The rearrangement uses TRBV7-2 and TRBJ2-3, with 10 bases matching TRBD1. With 5 bases clipped from V and 4 bases from J, the junction kept 3 bases outside the gene matches. CDR3 length: 14 residues. The germline CDR1 and CDR2 sequences are SGHTA and FQGNSA.

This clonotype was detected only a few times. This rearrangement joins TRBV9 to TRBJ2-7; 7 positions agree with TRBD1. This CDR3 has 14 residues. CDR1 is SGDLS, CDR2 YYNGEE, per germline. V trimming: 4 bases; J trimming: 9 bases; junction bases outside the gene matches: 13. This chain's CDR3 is CASSPRTGTSGQYF. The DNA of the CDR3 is TGTGCCAGCAGCCCTAGGACAGGTACGAGCGGGCAGTACTTC.

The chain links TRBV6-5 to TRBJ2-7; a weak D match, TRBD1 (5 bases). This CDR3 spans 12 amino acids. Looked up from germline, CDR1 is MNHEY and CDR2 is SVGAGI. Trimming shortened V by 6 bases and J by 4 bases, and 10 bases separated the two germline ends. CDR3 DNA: TGTGCCAGCAGCACAGACAGATACGAGCAGTACTTC. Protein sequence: CASSTDRYEQYF.

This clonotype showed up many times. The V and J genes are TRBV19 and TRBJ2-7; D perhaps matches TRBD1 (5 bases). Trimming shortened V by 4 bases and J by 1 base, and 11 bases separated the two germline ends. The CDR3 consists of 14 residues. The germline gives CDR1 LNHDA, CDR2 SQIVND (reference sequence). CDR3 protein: CASSKDTLSYEQYF. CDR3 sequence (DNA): TGTGCCAGTAGTAAGGACACCCTTTCCTACGAGCAGTACTTC.

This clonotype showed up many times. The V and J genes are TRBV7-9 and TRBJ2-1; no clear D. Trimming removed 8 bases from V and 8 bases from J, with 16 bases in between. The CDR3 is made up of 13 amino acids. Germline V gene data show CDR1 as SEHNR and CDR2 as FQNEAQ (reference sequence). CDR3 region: CASRRQRPDEQFF. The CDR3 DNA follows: TGTGCCAGCCGGCGGCAAAGACCGGATGAGCAGTTCTTC. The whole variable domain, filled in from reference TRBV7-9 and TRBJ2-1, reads DTGVSQNPRHKITKRGQNVTFRCDPISEHNRLYWYRQTLGQGPEFLTYFQNEAQLEKSRLLSDRFSAERPKGSFSTLEIQRTEQGDSAMYLCASRRQRPDEQFFGPGTRLTVL.

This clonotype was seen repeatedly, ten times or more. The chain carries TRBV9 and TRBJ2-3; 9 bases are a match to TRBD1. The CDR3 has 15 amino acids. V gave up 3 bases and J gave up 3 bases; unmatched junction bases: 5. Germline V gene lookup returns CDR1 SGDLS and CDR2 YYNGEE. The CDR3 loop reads CASSDGTGRTDTQYF. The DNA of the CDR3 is TGTGCCAGCAGCGATGGGACAGGGCGTACAGATACGCAGTATTTT.

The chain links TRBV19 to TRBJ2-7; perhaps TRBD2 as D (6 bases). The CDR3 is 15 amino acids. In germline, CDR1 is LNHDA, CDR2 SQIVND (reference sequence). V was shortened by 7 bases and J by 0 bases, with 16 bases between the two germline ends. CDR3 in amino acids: CASMGGLVDSYEQYF. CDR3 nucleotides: TGTGCCAGTATGGGAGGACTGGTGGACTCCTACGAGCAGTACTTC.

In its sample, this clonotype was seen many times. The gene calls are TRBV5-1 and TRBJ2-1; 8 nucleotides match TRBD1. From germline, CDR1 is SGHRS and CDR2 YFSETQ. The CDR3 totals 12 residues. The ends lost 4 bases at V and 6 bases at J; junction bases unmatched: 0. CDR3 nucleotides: TGCGCCAGCAGCGACAGGGGCAATGAGCAGTTCTTC. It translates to CASSDRGNEQFF.

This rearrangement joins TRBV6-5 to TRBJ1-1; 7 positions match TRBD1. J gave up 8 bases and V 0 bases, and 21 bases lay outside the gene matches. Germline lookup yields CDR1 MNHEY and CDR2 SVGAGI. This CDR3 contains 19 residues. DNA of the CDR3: TGTGCCAGCAGTTACTCCACACTACGGACAGGCCGTGGTAGTTCGGAAGCTTTCTTT. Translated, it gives CASSYSTLRTGRGSSEAFF.

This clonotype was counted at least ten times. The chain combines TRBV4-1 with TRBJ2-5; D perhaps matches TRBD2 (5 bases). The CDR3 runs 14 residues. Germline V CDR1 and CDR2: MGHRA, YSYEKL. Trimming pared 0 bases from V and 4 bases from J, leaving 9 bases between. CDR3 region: CASSQDGGVETQYF. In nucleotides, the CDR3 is TGCGCCAGCAGCCAAGATGGAGGTGTAGAGACCCAGTACTTC.

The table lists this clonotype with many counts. The CDR3: CSAGTGDRYEQYF. DNA for the CDR3: TGCAGCGCCGGGACAGGGGATCGATACGAGCAGTACTTC. V and J are TRBV29-1 and TRBJ2-7; 10 bases fit TRBD1. Germline trimming cut 7 bases from V and 4 bases from J; bases unmatched to any gene: 7. Germline values: CDR1 SQVTM, CDR2 ANQGSEA. CDR3 length equals 13 residues.

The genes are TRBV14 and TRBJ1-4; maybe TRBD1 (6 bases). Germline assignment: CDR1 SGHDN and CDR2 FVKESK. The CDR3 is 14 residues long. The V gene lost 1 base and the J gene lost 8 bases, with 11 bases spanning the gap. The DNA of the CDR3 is TGTGCCAGCAGCCAAGGAGGGGGTCGAGAAAAACTGTTTTTT. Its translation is CASSQGGGREKLFF. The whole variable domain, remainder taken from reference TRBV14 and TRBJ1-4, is EAGVTQFPSHSVIEKGQTVTLRCDPISGHDNLYWYRRVMGKEIKFLLHFVKESKQDESGMPNNRFLAERTGGTYSTLKVQPAELEDSGVYFCASSQGGGREKLFFGSGTQLSVL.